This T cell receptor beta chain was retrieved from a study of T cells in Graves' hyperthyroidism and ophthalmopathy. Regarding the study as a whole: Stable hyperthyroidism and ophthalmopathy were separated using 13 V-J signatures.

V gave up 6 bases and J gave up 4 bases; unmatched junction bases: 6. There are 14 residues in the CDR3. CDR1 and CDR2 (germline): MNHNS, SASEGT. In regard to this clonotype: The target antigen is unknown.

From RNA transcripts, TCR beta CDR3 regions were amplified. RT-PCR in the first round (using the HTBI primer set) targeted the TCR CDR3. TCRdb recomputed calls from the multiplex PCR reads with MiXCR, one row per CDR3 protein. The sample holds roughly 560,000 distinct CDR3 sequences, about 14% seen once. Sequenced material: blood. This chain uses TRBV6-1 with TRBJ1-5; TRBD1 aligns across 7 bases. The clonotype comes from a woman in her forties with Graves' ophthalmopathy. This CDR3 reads CASRQGEGNQPQHF. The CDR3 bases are TGTGCCAGCAGGCAGGGGGAAGGGAATCAGCCCCAGCATTTT.